This TCR beta chain stems from a study of cytomegalovirus exposure and HLA in healthy donors. The PCR used 60 Vbeta and 13 Jbeta primers. The method was immunoSEQ multiplex PCR; TCRdb's version includes in-frame clones alone and lacks a portion of them. In all, the sample yields about 130,000 clones. Trimming took 4 bases from V and 10 from J, leaving 22 bases between them. The CDR3 has 15 residues. Germline assignment: CDR1 LNHDA and CDR2 SQIVND (reference sequence). The source of this sequence is a man between 18 and 29 years old in good health and CMV-seronegative. The specimen was PBMCs. The V and J genes are TRBV19 and TRBJ2-5; possibly TRBD2 for D (6 bases). The DNA for the CDR3 is TGTGCCAGTAGTACTGGGACTCGCGGTCAGGTAATCCAGTACTTC. As protein: CASSTGTRGQVIQYF.